The 7 T cell receptor beta chains in this list originate from one sample, sequenced in a study of neurological immune-mediated disorders (dated by TCRdb to the late 2010s). The library relied on 5' RACE. This sample was sequenced with an Illumina HiSeq 2500. TCRdb reprocessing: public reads trimmed at Q25 with fastp, clones called with MiXCR, in-frame beta chains kept. One record per CDR3 amino acid sequence lists the most common genes and DNA. Within this sample are fewer than 85,000 distinct CDR3 sequences, with about 15% of them counted one time only. Roughly 15% of the sample is in the top ten clones. The specimen was PBMCs. These receptors originate from a woman aged 40 to 50 in good health.

This clonotype has at least ten counts. The chain has TRBV6-6 and TRBJ2-3, with TRBD1 as a possible D gene (5 bases). V was cut by 5 bases and J by 5 bases, with 11 bases left in between. The germline V gene encodes CDR1 MNHNY and CDR2 SVGAGI (reference sequence). The CDR3 is 13 amino acids. The CDR3 sequence: CASSLQAVDTQYF. The CDR3 nucleotides are TGTGCCAGCAGTCTACAGGCTGTAGATACGCAGTATTTT.

This clonotype was counted at least ten times. The CDR3, as DNA: TGTGCCAGCAGCCCGGACAGGGGGGAAGATACGCAGTATTTT. Translating gives CASSPDRGEDTQYF. The rearrangement links TRBV7-3 to TRBJ2-3; 10 positions agree with TRBD1. In germline, CDR1 is SGHTA, CDR2 FQGTGA. CDR3 length: 14 residues. After removal of 5 bases from V and 5 bases from J, the junction contained 4 bases not matched to a gene.

This clonotype was counted many times. V gene TRBV7-2 combines with J gene TRBJ2-5; D gene ambiguous. This CDR3 is built from 13 residues. V was trimmed by 2 bases and J by 3 bases, leaving 7 bases between them. The germline gives CDR1 SGHTA, CDR2 FQGNSA. CDR3 in amino acids: CASSLQGEETQYF. The CDR3 DNA is TGTGCCAGCAGCTTACAAGGAGAAGAGACCCAGTACTTC.

This rearrangement joins TRBV12-3 or TRBV12-4 to TRBJ2-6; no clear D. The CDR3 loop spans 14 amino acids. Trimming took 3 bases from V and 3 from J, leaving 6 bases between them. The CDR3 DNA reads as TGTGCCAGCAGTTTCCAAAATGGGGCCAACGTCCTGACTTTC. Protein product: CASSFQNGANVLTF.

As regards this clonotype: A much more abundant neighbour one base away suggests this may be a read error. The rearrangement joins TRBV2 to TRBJ2-5; D remains unclear. Trimming took off 6 bases at V and 1 base at J, with 9 bases between the two ends. Looked up from germline, CDR1 is SNHLY and CDR2 is FYNNEI. The CDR3 consists of 13 residues. The CDR3 DNA follows: TGTGCCAGCAGACCCTACGGCCAAGAGACCCAGTACTTC. It translates to CASRPYGQETQYF.

This clonotype showed up many times. The chain recombines TRBV5-6 with TRBJ2-7, with 7 bases identical to TRBD2. The germline V gene has CDR1 SGHDT and CDR2 YYEEEE. V was clipped by 4 bases and J by 2 bases; unmatched bases: 9. This CDR3 is 15 amino acids long. CDR3 loop: CASSPPGRSAYEQYF. In DNA form, the CDR3 reads TGTGCCAGCAGCCCCCCCGGGAGGTCGGCCTACGAGCAGTACTTC.

Ten or more counts support this clonotype. V and J are TRBV7-9 and TRBJ2-1, with a weak D call TRBD1 (6 bases). CDR1 is SEHNR, CDR2 FQNEAQ, per germline (reference sequence). The CDR3 contains 11 residues. V was shortened by 5 bases and J by 10 bases, with 9 bases between the two germline ends. CDR3 loop: CASSKRGEQFF. CDR3 nucleotide sequence: TGTGCCAGCAGCAAGAGGGGGGAGCAGTTCTTC. Full variable domain (missing parts from reference TRBV7-9 and TRBJ2-1): DTGVSQNPRHKITKRGQNVTFRCDPISEHNRLYWYRQTLGQGPEFLTYFQNEAQLEKSRLLSDRFSAERPKGSFSTLEIQRTEQGDSAMYLCASSKRGEQFFGPGTRLTVL.